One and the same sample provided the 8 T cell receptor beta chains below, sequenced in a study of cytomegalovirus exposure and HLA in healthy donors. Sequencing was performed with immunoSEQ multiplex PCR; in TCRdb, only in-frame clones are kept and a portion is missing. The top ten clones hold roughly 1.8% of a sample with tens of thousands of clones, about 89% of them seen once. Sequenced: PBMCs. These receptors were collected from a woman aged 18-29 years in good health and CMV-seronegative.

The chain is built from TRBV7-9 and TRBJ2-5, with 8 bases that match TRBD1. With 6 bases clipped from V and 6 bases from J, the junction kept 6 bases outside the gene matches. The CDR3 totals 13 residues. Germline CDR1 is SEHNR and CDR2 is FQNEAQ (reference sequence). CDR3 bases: TGTGCCAGCAGTAAAGGACAGGGCCAGACCCAGTACTTC. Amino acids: CASSKGQGQTQYF.

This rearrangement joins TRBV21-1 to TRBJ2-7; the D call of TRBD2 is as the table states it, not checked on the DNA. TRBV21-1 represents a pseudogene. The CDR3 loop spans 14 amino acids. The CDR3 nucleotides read TGTGCCAGCAGGCGGGGGACTAGCCCCTACGAGCAGTACTTC. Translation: CASRRGTSPYEQYF.

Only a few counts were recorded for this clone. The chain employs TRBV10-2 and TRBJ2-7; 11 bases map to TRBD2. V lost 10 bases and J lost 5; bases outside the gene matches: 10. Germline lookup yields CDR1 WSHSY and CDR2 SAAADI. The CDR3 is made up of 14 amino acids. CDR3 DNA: TGCGCCACCAAAGAGACTAGCGGGAAACACGAGCAGTACTTC. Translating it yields CATKETSGKHEQYF.

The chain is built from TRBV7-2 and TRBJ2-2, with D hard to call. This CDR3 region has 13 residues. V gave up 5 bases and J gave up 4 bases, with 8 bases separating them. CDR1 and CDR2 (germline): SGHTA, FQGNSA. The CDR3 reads CASSPSGTGELFF. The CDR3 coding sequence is TGTGCCAGCAGCCCCTCCGGCACCGGGGAGCTGTTTTTT.

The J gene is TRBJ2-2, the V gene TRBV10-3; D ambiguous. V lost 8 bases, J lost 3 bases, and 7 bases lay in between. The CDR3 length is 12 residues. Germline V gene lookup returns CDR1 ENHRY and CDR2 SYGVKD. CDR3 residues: CAIGADTGELFF. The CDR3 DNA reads TGTGCCATCGGTGCAGACACCGGGGAGCTGTTTTTT.

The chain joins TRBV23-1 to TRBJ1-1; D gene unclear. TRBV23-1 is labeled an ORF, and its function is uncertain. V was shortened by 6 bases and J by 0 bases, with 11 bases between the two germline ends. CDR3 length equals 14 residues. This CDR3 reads CASSRQIVNTEAFF. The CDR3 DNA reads TGCGCCAGCAGCCGCCAGATCGTGAACACTGAAGCTTTCTTT.

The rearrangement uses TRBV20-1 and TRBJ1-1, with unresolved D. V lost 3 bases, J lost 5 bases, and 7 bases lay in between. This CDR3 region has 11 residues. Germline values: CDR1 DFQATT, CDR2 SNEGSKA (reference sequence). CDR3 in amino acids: CSASQSTEAFF. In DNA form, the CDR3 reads TGCAGTGCTAGTCAGTCAACTGAAGCTTTCTTT.

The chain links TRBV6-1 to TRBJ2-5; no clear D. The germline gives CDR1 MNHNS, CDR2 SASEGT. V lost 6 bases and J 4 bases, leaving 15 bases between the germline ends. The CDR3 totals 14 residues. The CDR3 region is CASSLLPSSETQYF. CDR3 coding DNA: TGTGCCAGCAGCCTCCTCCCCAGTTCAGAGACCCAGTACTTC.